The TCR beta chain described here comes from a study of graft-versus-host responses after intestinal transplantation. CDR1 is SGHTA, CDR2 FQGNSA, per germline. The CDR3 contains 12 residues. V lost 4 bases and J lost 7, with 8 bases in between. This clone has more than one count but fewer than ten. Sequencing used immunoSEQ multiplex PCR; TCRdb keeps in-frame clones, though not all of them. The repertoire consists of 8,500 to 11,000 clones, with 30% to 35% occurring once and the leading ten covering roughly 5%. The chain is built from TRBV7-2 and TRBJ1-5, with D uncertain. The sequence came from a human patient who was an organ donor for intestinal transplantation. Specimen: alloreactive CD4+ T cells from a mixed lymphocyte reaction culture, collected before transplantation. The subset: CFSE-low proliferating T cells sorted from approximately 6-day pre-transplant mixed lymphocyte reaction (GvH or HvG direction). As DNA, the CDR3 is TGTGCCAGCAGCTCCCCATTCCAGCCCCAGCATTTT. As protein: CASSSPFQPQHF. Supplemented by reference TRBV7-2 and TRBJ1-5, the full variable domain reads GAGVSQSPSNKVTEKGKDVELRCDPISGHTALYWYRQSLGQGLEFLIYFQGNSAPDKSGLPSDRFSAERTGGSVSTLTIQRTQQEDSAVYLCASSSPFQPQHFGDGTRLSIL.